This TCR beta chain stems from a study of blood T cell repertoires in COVID-19. On the study more broadly: Samples of COVID-19 (acute and convalescent) were obtained from the United States, Italy and Spain. PBMCs, B-cell-depleted T cells, or T cells provided the cDNA or gDNA that made up the material.

Authors' analysis steps: Using reference gene primer amplification, nucleated cell counts were estimated. The assay was immunoSEQ multiplex PCR, and TCRdb's table has in-frame clones only and misses some. The D gene and trimming were derived from the DNA, and the V and J assignments and clone size from that table. The sample includes around 230,000 clones, about 85% seen only once; the top ten take 6% to 9%. Germline CDR1 is MNHEY and CDR2 is SVGEGT. Trimming cost V 2 bases and J 6 bases, with 11 bases left between them. The CDR3 spans 14 residues. The chain joins TRBV6-2 or TRBV6-3 to TRBJ2-1; a weak D match, TRBD1 (5 bases). Sequencing was carried out using peripheral blood. The TCR was taken from a man aged 55 to 69 who had recovered from COVID-19. The chain's CDR3 is CASSYRGDRNEQFF. DNA for the CDR3: TGTGCCAGCAGTTACAGGGGCGATCGCAATGAGCAGTTCTTC.